These 18 T cell receptor beta chains originate from one sample sequenced in a study of technical replicates of blood from several donors. The table came from immunoSEQ multiplex PCR; TCRdb's copy has only in-frame clones and leaves some out. The sample has 80,000 to 95,000 clones, 92% seen once. The sample consisted of T cells isolated from PBMCs. The receptor source for this set is a human donor in good health.

This rearrangement joins TRBV19 to TRBJ2-7; 7 bases fit TRBD1. The CDR3 is 15 amino acids. V gave up 5 bases and J gave up 0 bases; unmatched junction bases: 7. Germline lookup yields CDR1 LNHDA and CDR2 SQIVND (reference sequence). The CDR3 DNA follows: TGTGCCAGTAGTTCTCCCCGGGACAGCTCCTACGAGCAGTACTTC. Translation gives CASSSPRDSSYEQYF.

This clone has just a few counts. In DNA, the CDR3 is TGTGCCAGCAGCGGAGGGTATTTAACCCGAAACACCATATATTTT. Protein product: CASSGGYLTRNTIYF. The chain employs TRBV5-6 and TRBJ1-3, with D unresolved. This CDR3 has 15 residues. V was cut by 4 bases and J by 5 bases, with 16 bases left in between. Per germline, CDR1 SGHDT and CDR2 YYEEEE.

V gene TRBV2 combines with J gene TRBJ2-1; tentatively, D is TRBD1 (6 bases). V gave up 5 bases and J gave up 0 bases, with 11 bases separating them. The CDR3 has 15 amino acids. Germline V gene sequence: CDR1 SNHLY, CDR2 FYNNEI. This chain's CDR3 is CASSRQGSSYNEQFF. The CDR3 coding sequence is TGTGCCAGCAGTCGGCAGGGGAGCTCCTACAATGAGCAGTTCTTC.

V usage is TRBV10-1 and J usage is TRBJ1-1; possibly TRBD1 for D (5 bases). Germline lookup yields CDR1 WNHNN and CDR2 SYGVQD (reference sequence). The V end lost 4 bases, the J end lost 0 bases, and 9 bases lay between the germline ends. The CDR3 length is 14 residues. The CDR3 region has the DNA TGCGCCAGCAGTGTCGCAGGGATGAACACTGAAGCTTTCTTT. Its translation is CASSVAGMNTEAFF.

V gene TRBV14 combines with J gene TRBJ2-1; D gene uncertain. The CDR3 covers 13 residues. Per germline, CDR1 SGHDN and CDR2 FVKESK. Between the trimmed V and J ends, which lost 1 base and 8 bases, there was a span of 9 bases. The CDR3 reads CASSQGPGYEQFF. CDR3 bases: TGTGCCAGCAGCCAAGGGCCCGGGTATGAGCAGTTCTTC.

The genes are TRBV4-1 and TRBJ1-5; 7 bases are shared with TRBD1. This CDR3 comprises 15 residues. Germline V gene sequence: CDR1 MGHRA, CDR2 YSYEKL. The V and J ends lost 4 bases and 5 bases, in that order; junction bases with no gene match: 8. The CDR3 loop is CASSRPGTEYQPQHF. The CDR3 coding sequence is TGCGCCAGCAGCCGACCCGGGACAGAATATCAGCCCCAGCATTTT.

The chain employs TRBV10-3 and TRBJ2-7; the match to TRBD2 covers 10 bases. V gave up 3 bases and J gave up 1 base; unmatched junction bases: 9. From germline, CDR1 is ENHRY and CDR2 SYGVKD. This CDR3 spans 17 amino acids. CDR3 nucleotides: TGTGCCATCAGTGACTTGGATGCTAGCGGGAGATCCTACGAGCAGTACTTC. Protein: CAISDLDASGRSYEQYF.

This chain uses TRBV30 with TRBJ2-1; D is undetermined. V shed 1 base and J shed 7 bases, with 8 bases lying between them. The length of the CDR3 is 12 residues. Per germline, CDR1 GTSNPN and CDR2 SVGIG (reference sequence). The CDR3 DNA follows: TGTGCCTGGAGTGAGTCTATAAATGAGCAGTTCTTC. As protein: CAWSESINEQFF.

This clone has just one count. In DNA form, the CDR3 reads TGCGCCAGCAGCTTGGCATTTGCAGGGGAGCCTGAAGCTTTCTTT. This codes for CASSLAFAGEPEAFF. The chain is built from TRBV5-1 and TRBJ1-1; possibly TRBD1 for D (6 bases). Germline CDR1 SGHRS, CDR2 YFSETQ. This CDR3 region has 15 residues. V was shortened by 0 bases and J by 6 bases, with 15 bases between the two germline ends.

The V call is TRBV14, the J call TRBJ1-6; D may be TRBD1 (5 bases). The CDR3 has 19 residues. V lost 1 base and J 8 bases, leaving 24 bases between the germline ends. Germline CDR1 reads SGHDN; CDR2 reads FVKESK. Written as DNA, the CDR3 is TGTGCCAGCAGCCAAGTAAGTCAGGAGTTCCCCAAGGGGTATTCACCCCTCCACTTT. It codes for CASSQVSQEFPKGYSPLHF.

This chain connects TRBV11-2 to TRBJ2-7, with 9 nucleotides matching TRBD2. The CDR3 totals 15 residues. After removal of 2 bases from V and 2 bases from J, the junction contained 4 bases not matched to a gene. From germline, CDR1 is SGHAT and CDR2 FQNNGV. CDR3 sequence: CASSLMAGGPYEQYF. CDR3 nucleotides: TGTGCCAGCAGCTTAATGGCGGGAGGGCCCTACGAGCAGTACTTC. Full variable domain (outside the CDR3, taken from reference TRBV11-2 and TRBJ2-7): EAGVAQSPRYKIIEKRQSVAFWCNPISGHATLYWYQQILGQGPKLLIQFQNNGVVDDSQLPKDRFSAERLKGVDSTLKIQPAKLEDSAVYLCASSLMAGGPYEQYFGPGTRLTVT.

The J gene is TRBJ1-1, the V gene TRBV6-5; D unresolved. The CDR3 spans 16 residues. Germline V CDR1 and CDR2: MNHEY, SVGAGI. V was shortened by 2 bases and J by 5 bases, with 18 bases between the two germline ends. CDR3 amino acids: CASSYGTGSLWTEAFF. CDR3 sequence (DNA): TGTGCCAGCAGTTACGGAACGGGGTCTCTTTGGACTGAAGCTTTCTTT.

The chain couples TRBV13 to TRBJ2-3, with D tentatively TRBD2 (6 bases). The CDR3 spans 13 residues. The ends were cut back, 3 bases at V and 8 bases at J, with 12 bases in the middle. Germline CDR1 and CDR2: PRHDT and FYEKMQ (reference sequence). The CDR3 loop reads CASSFAAGGTQYF. The CDR3 coding sequence is TGTGCCAGCAGCTTTGCGGCCGGGGGTACGCAGTATTTT.

The gene calls are TRBV19 and TRBJ2-5, with 11 positions matching TRBD2. V was pared by 2 bases and J by 2 bases, with 10 bases of the junction left unmatched. Per germline, CDR1 LNHDA and CDR2 SQIVND (reference sequence). The CDR3 length is 18 residues. The CDR3 region is CASSITALAGGPQETQYF. The CDR3 DNA reads as TGTGCCAGTAGTATAACGGCCCTAGCGGGGGGCCCGCAAGAGACCCAGTACTTC.

The chain is built from TRBV11-2 and TRBJ2-1; possible D gene TRBD1, 6 bases. Per the germline V gene, CDR1 is SGHAT and CDR2 is FQNNGV. The CDR3 runs to 13 residues. V shed 5 bases and J shed 6 bases, with 11 bases lying between them. CDR3 protein: CASSTGFGNEQFF. CDR3 sequence (DNA): TGTGCCAGCAGCACAGGGTTTGGCAATGAGCAGTTCTTC.

V usage is TRBV28 and J usage is TRBJ2-1; possibly TRBD1 for D (6 bases). The CDR3 is made up of 16 amino acids. The ends were cut back, 6 bases at V and 2 bases at J, with 17 bases in the middle. Germline V gene lookup returns CDR1 MDHEN and CDR2 SYDVKM. CDR3 residues: CASSKPITGTYNEQFF. CDR3 nucleotides: TGTGCCAGCAGCAAACCTATCACAGGGACCTACAATGAGCAGTTCTTC.

The V and J genes are TRBV4-1 and TRBJ2-7; TRBD1 matches at 8 bases. J was trimmed by 6 bases and V by 5 bases; bases with no gene match: 12. This CDR3 spans 15 amino acids. Germline CDR1 MGHRA, CDR2 YSYEKL. CDR3: CASSLGQGIEGEQYF. The CDR3 DNA sequence: TGCGCCAGCAGCTTAGGACAGGGAATTGAGGGCGAGCAGTACTTC.

The chain recombines TRBV5-1 with TRBJ2-1; possibly TRBD1 for D (5 bases). V was cut by 0 bases and J by 1 base, with 14 bases left in between. Germline lookup yields CDR1 SGHRS and CDR2 YFSETQ. This CDR3 contains 17 residues. CDR3 sequence (DNA): TGCGCCAGCAGCTTGGATGCGTGGGCAGGGTCCTACAATGAGCAGTTCTTC. Translating gives CASSLDAWAGSYNEQFF.